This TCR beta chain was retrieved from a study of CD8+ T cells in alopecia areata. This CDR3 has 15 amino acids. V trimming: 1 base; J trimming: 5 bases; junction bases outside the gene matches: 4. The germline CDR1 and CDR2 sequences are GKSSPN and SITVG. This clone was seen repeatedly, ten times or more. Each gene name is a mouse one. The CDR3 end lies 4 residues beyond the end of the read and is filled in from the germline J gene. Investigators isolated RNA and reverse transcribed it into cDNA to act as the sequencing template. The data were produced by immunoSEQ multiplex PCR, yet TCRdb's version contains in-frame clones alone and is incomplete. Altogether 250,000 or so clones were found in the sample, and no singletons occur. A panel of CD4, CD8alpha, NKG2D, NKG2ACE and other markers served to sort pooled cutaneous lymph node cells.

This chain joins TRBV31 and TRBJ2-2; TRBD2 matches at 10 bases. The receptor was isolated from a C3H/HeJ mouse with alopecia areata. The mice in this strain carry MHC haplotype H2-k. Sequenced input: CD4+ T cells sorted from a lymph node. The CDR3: CAWSRWTGGTGQLYF. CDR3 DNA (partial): TGTGCCTGGAGTCGTTGGACTGGGGGAACCGGG.